Below are 6 T cell receptor beta chains sequenced from a single sample in a study of beta chain features in type 1 diabetes. Since all of the isolated RNA was reverse transcribed, expressed TCRB transcripts were what got sequenced. This table comes from immunoSEQ multiplex PCR, and its TCRdb copy is limited to in-frame clones, with some not included. This table has a few hundred thousand clones, around 12% appearing once. Material: naive CD4+ T cells from blood. The receptors come from a man aged 18 to 35 in good health.

The sample holds a few counts of this clone. The gene calls are TRBV7-9 and TRBJ1-3, with 8 bases fitting TRBD1. Germline trimming cut 5 bases from V and 3 bases from J; bases unmatched to any gene: 12. CDR3 length equals 17 residues. Germline V gene sequence: CDR1 SEHNR, CDR2 FQNEAQ (reference sequence). The CDR3 nucleotides are TGTGCCAGCAGCACGAGGGGCAGGGGGCAAGATGGAAACACCATATATTTT. This gives the protein CASSTRGRGQDGNTIYF.

This clone was seen a few times. This chain connects TRBV7-8 to TRBJ2-1; 7 positions agree with TRBD2. From germline, CDR1 is SGHVS and CDR2 FQNEAQ. V shed 5 bases and J 8 bases; nucleotides not matched to a gene: 18. The CDR3 length is 17 residues. The CDR3 protein is CASSVGRALSSIDEQFF. CDR3 coding DNA: TGTGCCAGCAGCGTAGGGAGGGCATTGTCTAGTATCGATGAGCAGTTCTTC.

V is TRBV5-1 and J is TRBJ2-1; the match to TRBD2 covers 11 bases. The CDR3 totals 17 residues. Trimming took 2 bases from V and 4 from J; bases not matched to a gene: 8. Per the germline V gene, CDR1 is SGHRS and CDR2 is YFSETQ. CDR3 coding DNA: TGCGCCAGCAGCTTTACCGGGACTAGCGGCCTATACAATGAGCAGTTCTTC. It encodes CASSFTGTSGLYNEQFF.

The chain combines TRBV30 with TRBJ1-1, with 7 bases aligning to TRBD1. Per germline, CDR1 GTSNPN and CDR2 SVGIG (reference sequence). V lost 5 bases, J lost 6 bases, and 3 bases stayed unmatched. The CDR3 extends over 11 amino acids. CDR3 sequence (DNA): TGTGCCTGGTCTCAGGGGGCTGAAGCTTTCTTT. Translated, it gives CAWSQGAEAFF.

There are many counts of this clone. The J gene is TRBJ2-6, the V gene TRBV21-1; TRBD1, the table's D call, was not compared with the DNA. TRBV21-1 is given as a pseudogene. The CDR3 runs 14 residues. In DNA, the CDR3 is TGTGCCAGCAGCAAAGCTGGACAGCCCAACGTCCTGACTTTC. Residues: CASSKAGQPNVLTF.

CDR3 in amino acids: CASSSHQMDTQYF. The CDR3 coding sequence is TGTGCCAGCAGTTCCCACCAGATGGATACGCAGTATTTT. The J gene is TRBJ2-3, the V gene TRBV27; D is ambiguous. The V end lost 4 bases, the J end lost 6 bases, and 11 bases lay between the germline ends. CDR3 length equals 13 residues. Germline CDR1 reads MNHEY; CDR2 reads SMNVEV (reference sequence).